The 21 T cell receptor beta chains below all came from one sample that was sequenced in a study of breast tumors, draining lymph nodes, adjacent tissues. MiXCR was run by TCRdb on the multiplex PCR reads, yielding one entry per CDR3 protein. Of around 230,000 distinct CDR3 sequences in the sample, 32% are singletons; the top ten hold just over 1.4%. Samples came from axillary lymph nodes draining the breast cancer. What was sequenced was axillary lymph node tissue. These receptor sequences come from a female donor with breast cancer. Some clones in this sample may be carry-over from other donors' samples.

Many counts were recorded for this clonotype. This sequence joins TRBV12-3 or TRBV12-4 and TRBJ2-5; 16 bases fit TRBD2. Trimming cost V 4 bases and J 4 bases; bases outside gene matches: 3. The CDR3 is 16 residues long. Here the CDR3 DNA reads TGTGCCAGCAGTTCGGGACTAGCGGGAGGGGTAGAGACCCAGTACTTC. Its translation is CASSSGLAGGVETQYF.

This clonotype was recorded many times. V usage is TRBV5-1 and J usage is TRBJ2-3; 7 bases are shared with TRBD2. Germline-derived CDR1 and CDR2 are SGHRS and YFSETQ. The V and J ends lost 4 bases and 6 bases, in that order; junction bases with no gene match: 14. The CDR3 length is 16 residues. The CDR3 spells CASSRVPGGRSDTQYF. The CDR3 DNA reads TGCGCCAGCAGCCGAGTACCGGGAGGAAGGTCGGATACGCAGTATTTT. Looking up the rest from reference TRBV5-1 and TRBJ2-3 gives the full variable domain: KAGVTQTPRYLIKTRGQQVTLSCSPISGHRSVSWYQQTPGQGLQFLFEYFSETQRNKGNFPGRFSGRQFSNSRSEMNVSTLELGDSALYLCASSRVPGGRSDTQYFGPGTRLTVL.

This clonotype occurred many times. One end of the junction varies from germline; a read error may be responsible. J is TRBJ2-1 and V is TRBV20-1; possibly TRBD2 for D (5 bases). The CDR3 runs to 13 residues. CDR1 and CDR2 (germline): DFQATT, SNEGSKA (reference sequence). CDR3 amino acids: CSAGDRGRNEQFF. The CDR3 DNA follows: TGCAGTGCTGGAGATCGAGGGCGCAATGAGCAGTTCTTC.

In its sample, this clonotype was seen many times. The chain carries TRBV28 and TRBJ1-2; D is undetermined. CDR1 and CDR2 (germline): MDHEN, SYDVKM. V gave up 5 bases and J gave up 1 base, with 11 bases separating them. This CDR3 is built from 14 residues. The chain's CDR3 is CASSPETHNYGYTF. The CDR3 DNA reads as TGTGCCAGCAGTCCAGAGACTCATAACTATGGCTACACCTTC.

This clonotype was counted at least ten times. The DNA for the CDR3 is TGTGCCAGCAGCTTAGTAACTAGCGGGGGGGGCGAGCAGTTCTTC. This sequence encodes CASSLVTSGGGEQFF. This sequence joins TRBV11-2 and TRBJ2-1, with 13 bases that match TRBD2. The length of the CDR3 is 15 residues. V lost 1 base, J lost 10 bases, and 4 bases stayed unmatched. Germline lookup yields CDR1 SGHAT and CDR2 FQNNGV.

This clonotype has at least ten counts. This CDR3 reads CASSPTSGRRNEQFF. CDR3 sequence (DNA): TGTGCCAGCAGCCCGACTAGCGGGAGGAGGAATGAGCAGTTCTTC. This chain joins TRBV3-1 and TRBJ2-1, with 13 bases aligning to TRBD2. Per germline, CDR1 LGHDT and CDR2 YNNKEL (reference sequence). J was trimmed by 7 bases and V by 4 bases; bases with no gene match: 4. This CDR3 has 15 residues.

The chain has TRBV19 and TRBJ1-1; D not certain. The germline V and J ends were trimmed by 7 bases and 0 bases, with 12 bases remaining between them. The CDR3 covers 14 residues. Germline CDR1 and CDR2: LNHDA and SQIVND (reference sequence). The DNA of the CDR3 is TGTGCCAGTATCTCAGGCAGGTTGAACACTGAAGCTTTCTTT. It specifies CASISGRLNTEAFF.

The sample holds many counts of this clonotype. The chain combines TRBV5-8 with TRBJ1-6; tentatively, D is TRBD1 (6 bases). CDR1 and CDR2 from the germline V gene are SGHTS and YDEGEE. V gave up 4 bases and J gave up 0 bases, with 14 bases separating them. CDR3 length equals 17 residues. The CDR3 region has the DNA TGTGCCAGCAGCCGCGGACAGCCTAGCTCCTATAATTCACCCCTCCACTTT. Its protein product is CASSRGQPSSYNSPLHF.

The gene calls are TRBV7-8 and TRBJ2-1; 14 nucleotides match TRBD2. CDR1 and CDR2 from the germline V gene are SGHVS and FQNEAQ. The length of the CDR3 is 16 residues. With V trimmed by 3 bases and J by 10 bases, 8 bases remained unmatched. DNA of the CDR3: TGTGCCAGCAGCTTCCCGCCGACTAGCGGGAGGGGAGAGCAGTTCTTC. Protein sequence: CASSFPPTSGRGEQFF.

This clonotype occurred many times. The chain is built from TRBV7-2 and TRBJ1-2; D gene uncertain. There are 13 residues in the CDR3. The germline V gene has CDR1 SGHTA and CDR2 FQGNSA. V gave up 3 bases and J gave up 6 bases, with 11 bases separating them. CDR3 nucleotides: TGTGCCAGCAGCTTGTCCAGGAGGGATGGCTACACCTTC. The encoded protein is CASSLSRRDGYTF.

The genes are TRBV28 and TRBJ2-4; D tentatively reads TRBD1 or TRBD2 (5 bases each). With 7 bases removed from V and 5 bases from J, the gap between germline ends came to 12 bases. This CDR3 comprises 13 residues. CDR1 is MDHEN, CDR2 SYDVKM, per germline. This chain's CDR3 is CASNSRGENIQYF. The DNA for the CDR3 is TGTGCCAGCAATTCCAGAGGGGAAAACATTCAGTACTTC.

This clonotype was detected a few times. V and J are TRBV28 and TRBJ2-3, with D possibly TRBD1 on 6 matching bases. CDR1 and CDR2 from the germline V gene are MDHEN and SYDVKM. The CDR3 is 14 amino acids. V lost 4 bases to trimming and J lost 1 base, with 9 bases between them. The DNA of the CDR3 is TGTGCCAGCAGTTCCGGACAGCGCACAGATACGCAGTATTTT. Its translation: CASSSGQRTDTQYF.

The table lists this clonotype with many counts. V gene TRBV24-1 combines with J gene TRBJ1-5; D is unclear. Trimming stripped 6 bases from V and 2 bases from J, with 4 bases between. Looked up from germline, CDR1 is KGHDR and CDR2 is SFDVKD. This CDR3 is built from 12 residues. DNA of the CDR3: TGTGCCACCAGTCCCGGCAATCAGCCCCAGCATTTT. Translating gives CATSPGNQPQHF.

This clonotype came up many times. V usage is TRBV30 and J usage is TRBJ2-1; no clear D. CDR3 length equals 14 residues. CDR1 is GTSNPN, CDR2 SVGIG, per germline (reference sequence). The V and J ends lost 3 bases and 3 bases respectively, with 12 bases between them. CDR3 sequence reads: CAWSPKTYYNEQFF. DNA for the CDR3: TGTGCCTGGAGCCCAAAAACCTACTACAATGAGCAGTTCTTC.

This clonotype was counted only a few times. A much bigger clone sits one base away, suggesting this may be a read error. The chain has TRBV5-4 and TRBJ1-4; 7 bases align to TRBD1. Trimming took 0 bases from V and 8 from J; bases not matched to a gene: 10. The germline CDR1 and CDR2 sequences are SGHNT and YYREEE (reference sequence). This CDR3 spans 16 amino acids. CDR3 nucleotides: TGTGCCAGCAGCTTGGTAGATACGGACAGGCGGGAAAAACTGTTTTTT. Translated: CASSLVDTDRREKLFF.

Regarding this clonotype: A much larger clonotype is one base distant, so this may be a read error. The gene calls are TRBV7-2 and TRBJ2-2, with D perhaps TRBD2 (5 bases). The germline gives CDR1 SGHTA, CDR2 FQGNSA. This CDR3 contains 15 residues. The CDR3 coding sequence is TGTGCCAGCAGCTTAGATTTTGGGAACACCGGGGAGCTGCTTTTT. This translates into CASSLDFGNTGELLF.

Points on this clonotype: Since a much larger clone is just one base distant, this may be a read error. This chain connects TRBV20-1 to TRBJ2-7; D is ambiguous. V lost 5 bases and J 6 bases, leaving 20 bases between the germline ends. The CDR3 consists of 14 residues. In germline, CDR1 is DFQATT, CDR2 SNEGSKA (reference sequence). The DNA for the CDR3 is TGCAGTGCTGTAGATGTCCTAGAGTCATCCGAGCAGTACTTC. Translation gives CSAVDVLESSEQYF.

This clonotype was observed a handful of times. The J gene is TRBJ2-1, the V gene TRBV6-4; 11 bases align to TRBD2. The CDR3 contains 15 residues. CDR1 is MRHNA, CDR2 SNTAGT, per germline. With V trimmed by 7 bases and J by 9 bases, 11 bases remained unmatched. CDR3 sequence (DNA): TGTGCCAGCAATCGCCCTGTAGCGGGAGGGGGTGAGCAGTTCTTC. Residues: CASNRPVAGGGEQFF.

As to this clonotype: This may come from a read error, since a much larger clone is one base off. The chain joins TRBV19 to TRBJ2-2; TRBD1 matches at 10 bases. Looked up from germline, CDR1 is LNHDA and CDR2 is SQIVND (reference sequence). The CDR3 sequence is 18 residues long. This CDR3 reads CASSHQGAGQGYPGEPFF. CDR3 bases: TGTGCCAGTAGCCACCAAGGGGCGGGACAGGGGTATCCCGGGGAGCCGTTTTTT.

This clonotype was picked up many times. The chain couples TRBV18 to TRBJ2-7; D not resolved. The germline V gene encodes CDR1 KGHSH and CDR2 LQKENI. CDR3 length equals 14 residues. V gave up 0 bases and J gave up 2 bases, with 8 bases separating them. CDR3 DNA: TGTGCCAGCTCACCACCGGTCAGCCCCTACGAGCAGTACTTC. It encodes CASSPPVSPYEQYF. Full variable domain (remainder filled in from reference TRBV18 and TRBJ2-7): NAGVMQNPRHLVRRRGQEARLRCSPMKGHSHVYWYRQLPEEGLKFMVYLQKENIIDESGMPKERFSAEFPKEGPSILRIQQVVRGDSAAYFCASSPPVSPYEQYFGPGTRLTVT.

The rearrangement joins TRBV29-1 to TRBJ1-2; no clear D. The germline CDR1 and CDR2 sequences are SQVTM and ANQGSEA. The CDR3 runs 12 residues. The V end was cut by 2 bases, the J end by 2 bases, with 6 bases between. CDR3 nucleotide sequence: TGCAGCGTTGAAATGGGGAACTATGGCTACACCTTC. It encodes CSVEMGNYGYTF.